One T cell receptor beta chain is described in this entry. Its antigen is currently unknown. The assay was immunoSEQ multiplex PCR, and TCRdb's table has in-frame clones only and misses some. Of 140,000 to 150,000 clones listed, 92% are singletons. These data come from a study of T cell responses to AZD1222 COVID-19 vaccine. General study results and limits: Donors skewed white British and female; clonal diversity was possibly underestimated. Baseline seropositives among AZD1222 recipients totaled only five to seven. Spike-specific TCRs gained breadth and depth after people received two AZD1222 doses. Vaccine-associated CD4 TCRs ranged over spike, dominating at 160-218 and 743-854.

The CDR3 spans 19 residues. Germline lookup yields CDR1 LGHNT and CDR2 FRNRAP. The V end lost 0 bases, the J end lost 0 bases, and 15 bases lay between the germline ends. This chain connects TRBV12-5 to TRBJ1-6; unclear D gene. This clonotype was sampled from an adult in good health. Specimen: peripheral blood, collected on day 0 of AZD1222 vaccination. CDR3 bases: TGTGCTAGTGGTTTGGTCCCAGGCGTGGCGAGCTCCTATAATTCACCCCTCCACTTT. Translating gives CASGLVPGVASSYNSPLHF. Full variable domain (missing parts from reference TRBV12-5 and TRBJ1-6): DARVTQTPRHKVTEMGQEVTMRCQPILGHNTVFWYRQTMMQGLELLAYFRNRAPLDDSGMPKDRFSAEMPDATLATLKIQPSEPRDSAVYFCASGLVPGVASSYNSPLHFGNGTRLTVT.